This T cell receptor (beta chain) comes out of a study of CD8 T cells in ankylosing spondylitis. Findings and limits, study-wide: In reactive arthritis synovial fluid and blood, some motif variants had been reported before.

As concerns this clonotype: Its specificity is not known.

This CDR3 contains 14 residues. Deletions cut 7 bases from V and 8 bases from J, with 21 bases between. Germline V gene lookup returns CDR1 SQVTM and CDR2 ANQGSEA. Quantitative molecular-barcoded 5'-RACE generated the TCR beta libraries. TCRdb fed the 5' RACE reads into MiXCR, producing one record per CDR3 protein. Here the sample spans roughly 240,000 distinct CDR3 sequences, approximately 8.4% being singletons. This sequence was found in a female donor with ankylosing spondylitis or in good health (not recorded which). The sequencing sample was made of blood, either unsorted or a sorted T cell fraction (not recorded which). This sequence joins TRBV29-1 and TRBJ1-5, with D maybe TRBD1 (6 bases). The CDR3 sequence is CSAVGGGVGEPQHF. The CDR3, as DNA: TGCAGCGCTGTTGGGGGGGGCGTCGGGGAGCCCCAGCATTTT.